Following are 10 T cell receptor beta chains from one sample sequenced in a study of blood T cell repertoires in COVID-19. Assay used: immunoSEQ multiplex PCR; TCRdb lists only in-frame clones, some missing. In the table there are more than 150,000 clones, 90% of which are singletons. Sequenced sample: peripheral blood. The receptors here all came from a man between 50 and 59 years old with acute or convalescent COVID-19.

The chain uses TRBV28 and TRBJ2-1; D might be TRBD1 (6 bases). Germline V gene lookup returns CDR1 MDHEN and CDR2 SYDVKM. Trimming removed 4 bases at V and 4 bases at J, with 17 bases between. The CDR3 extends over 16 amino acids. The CDR3 nucleotides are TGTGCCAGCAGTTCTAGAAGACAGGAAAGATACAATGAGCAGTTCTTC. Translating gives CASSSRRQERYNEQFF. The entire variable domain, with the rest obtained from reference TRBV28 and TRBJ2-1, is as follows: DVKVTQSSRYLVKRTGEKVFLECVQDMDHENMFWYRQDPGLGLRLIYFSYDVKMKEKGDIPEGYSVSREKKERFSLILESASTNQTSMYLCASSSRRQERYNEQFFGPGTRLTVL.

The V call is TRBV6-1, the J call TRBJ1-5; D is possibly TRBD1 (6 bases). The CDR3 covers 16 residues. Per the germline V gene, CDR1 is MNHNS and CDR2 is SASEGT. Between the trimmed V and J ends, which lost 0 bases and 4 bases, there was a span of 13 bases. Written as DNA, the CDR3 is TGTGCCAGCAGTGAAGCTAACCAGGGGTCAAATCAGCCCCAGCATTTT. This codes for CASSEANQGSNQPQHF.

The chain uses TRBV30 and TRBJ1-2; D not certain. There are 14 residues in the CDR3. V dropped 4 bases and J dropped 7 bases, with 19 bases sitting between them. Germline lookup yields CDR1 GTSNPN and CDR2 SVGIG (reference sequence). The CDR3 here is CAWKPGPGGRGYTF. Here the CDR3 DNA reads TGTGCCTGGAAGCCCGGGCCGGGAGGGCGTGGCTACACCTTC.

The chain joins TRBV7-8 to TRBJ2-3; D is ambiguous. The CDR3 is made up of 14 amino acids. Germline V gives CDR1 SGHVS, CDR2 FQNEAQ. V lost 1 base and J lost 2, with 7 bases in between. The CDR3 region is CASSLEETTDTQYF. CDR3 in DNA: TGTGCCAGCAGCTTAGAGGAGACCACAGATACGCAGTATTTT.

CDR3 DNA: TGTGCCAGCAGCATCGGACAGGGGCAATCACCCCTCCACTTT. Amino acid sequence: CASSIGQGQSPLHF. V is TRBV9 and J is TRBJ1-6; 9 bases are shared with TRBD1. J was trimmed by 10 bases and V by 4 bases; bases with no gene match: 6. The CDR3 covers 14 residues. Germline V gene lookup returns CDR1 SGDLS and CDR2 YYNGEE.

This clone was counted a single time. The gene calls are TRBV30 and TRBJ1-4; weak D call: TRBD1 (5 bases). Germline V gene data show CDR1 as GTSNPN and CDR2 as SVGIG (reference sequence). CDR3 size: 14 residues. The V and J ends lost 6 bases and 6 bases respectively, with 17 bases between them. The CDR3 reads CACSPYGGYEKLFF. CDR3 bases: TGTGCCTGCTCTCCATACGGGGGGTATGAAAAACTGTTTTTT.

The gene calls are TRBV28 and TRBJ1-3; weak D call: TRBD1 (6 bases). The CDR3 contains 16 residues. Germline V gives CDR1 MDHEN, CDR2 SYDVKM. V lost 5 bases to trimming and J lost 6 bases, with 20 bases between them. The CDR3 sequence is CASSLSGHSGANTIYF. CDR3 DNA: TGTGCCAGCAGTCTCTCGGGACACTCTGGGGCAAACACCATATATTTT.

This chain joins TRBV2 and TRBJ2-7; no reliable D call. This CDR3 has 13 amino acids. Germline V gene lookup returns CDR1 SNHLY and CDR2 FYNNEI. Deletions cut 4 bases from V and 6 bases from J, with 13 bases between. CDR3 sequence (DNA): TGTGCCAGCAGTGGAGGTCCGTTATCCGAGCAGTACGTC. Translating it yields CASSGGPLSEQYV.

The CDR3 here is CAVPGTDEAFF. The CDR3 DNA reads as TGTGCCGTACCAGGGACAGACGAAGCTTTCTTT. V is TRBV28 and J is TRBJ1-1; 7 bases align to TRBD1. Germline CDR1 reads MDHEN; CDR2 reads SYDVKM. After removal of 11 bases from V and 8 bases from J, the junction contained 8 bases not matched to a gene. The length of the CDR3 is 11 residues.

This sequence joins TRBV4-2 and TRBJ2-3; 12 nucleotides agree with TRBD2. The J segment lost 0 bases and the V segment lost 2 bases, leaving 21 bases of the junction unmatched. CDR1 is LGHNA and CDR2 is YNFKEQ in the germline V gene. The length of the CDR3 is 23 residues. The CDR3 bases are TGTGCCAGCAGCCAACACCCTTCCATCGGGGCTAGCGGGAGGGGAACTAGCACAGATACGCAGTATTTT. Translating it yields CASSQHPSIGASGRGTSTDTQYF.